The 9 T cell receptor beta chains in this list originate from one sample, sequenced in a study of blood T cell repertoires in COVID-19. Some clones are missing from TCRdb's copy, which holds only in-frame ones; the method was immunoSEQ multiplex PCR. The table records about 210,000 clones, roughly 85% of them present only once. The sample was PBMCs or T cells enriched from blood (not recorded which). These receptors all come from a man aged 40-49 years who had recovered from COVID-19.

The V gene is TRBV7-9, the J gene TRBJ1-1, with no clear D. Germline V gives CDR1 SEHNR, CDR2 FQNEAQ (reference sequence). Trimming took off 5 bases at V and 1 base at J, with 11 bases between the two ends. The CDR3 has 14 residues. DNA of the CDR3: TGTGCCAGCAGCCCGATGGCGGGGAACACTGAAGCTTTCTTT. Protein product: CASSPMAGNTEAFF.

This sequence joins TRBV2 and TRBJ2-1, with TRBD1 matching 10 bases. CDR1 is SNHLY and CDR2 is FYNNEI in the germline V gene. The V gene end was trimmed by 6 bases and the J gene end by 4 bases; junction bases not matched to a gene: 6. There are 15 residues in the CDR3. The chain's CDR3 is CASRLDRGPYNEQFF. As DNA, the CDR3 is TGTGCCAGCAGACTCGACAGGGGGCCTTACAATGAGCAGTTCTTC.

This clone is a singleton in its sample. This chain joins TRBV28 and TRBJ2-5; TRBD1 matches at 8 bases. CDR1 MDHEN and CDR2 SYDVKM come from the germline V gene. This CDR3 is 14 amino acids long. Losses at the gene ends were 6 bases for V and 5 bases for J; bases not matched to a gene: 8. CDR3: CASSSGGGGETQYF. CDR3 DNA sequence: TGTGCCAGCAGCTCAGGGGGCGGAGGGGAGACCCAGTACTTC.

This clone was detected once. The gene calls are TRBV5-6 and TRBJ1-2; 7 bases fit TRBD1. After removal of 1 base from V and 4 bases from J, the junction contained 1 base not matched to a gene. The CDR3 consists of 13 residues. CDR1 is SGHDT, CDR2 YYEEEE, per germline. CDR3 amino acids: CASSLPGGYGYTF. The CDR3 DNA follows: TGTGCCAGCAGCTTGCCAGGGGGCTATGGCTACACCTTC.

The chain is built from TRBV4-2 and TRBJ2-3, with 10 positions matching TRBD2. This CDR3 comprises 14 residues. J gave up 6 bases and V 1 base, and 1 base lay outside the gene matches. In germline, CDR1 is LGHNA, CDR2 YNFKEQ. CDR3 amino acids: CASSQASGSDTQYF. CDR3 nucleotides: TGTGCCAGCAGCCAAGCTAGCGGGAGTGATACGCAGTATTTT.

This rearrangement joins TRBV27 to TRBJ1-4; tentatively, D is TRBD1 (6 bases). Per the germline V gene, CDR1 is MNHEY and CDR2 is SMNVEV (reference sequence). With 7 bases removed from V and 4 bases from J, the gap between germline ends came to 10 bases. CDR3 length equals 13 residues. CDR3 residues: CASTGRGNEKLFF. The CDR3, as DNA: TGTGCCAGCACGGGCAGGGGTAATGAAAAACTGTTTTTT.

The chain joins TRBV7-9 to TRBJ2-2; weak D call: TRBD1 (6 bases). There are 14 residues in the CDR3. The germline V gene has CDR1 SEHNR and CDR2 FQNEAQ (reference sequence). V was cut by 3 bases and J by 6 bases, with 11 bases left in between. The CDR3 nucleotides read TGTGCCAGCAGCTTCGGACAGACCCCCGGGGAGCTGTTTTTT. Its translation is CASSFGQTPGELFF. The variable domain in full, completed from reference TRBV7-9 and TRBJ2-2, reads DTGVSQNPRHKITKRGQNVTFRCDPISEHNRLYWYRQTLGQGPEFLTYFQNEAQLEKSRLLSDRFSAERPKGSFSTLEIQRTEQGDSAMYLCASSFGQTPGELFFGEGSRLTVL.

The chain links TRBV19 to TRBJ1-5; 7 bases are shared with TRBD1. The germline gives CDR1 LNHDA, CDR2 SQIVND (reference sequence). The CDR3 covers 16 residues. The trim removed 5 bases at V and 9 bases at J, leaving 16 bases unmatched. The CDR3 loop reads CASSGGTGTELWPQHF. The CDR3 DNA follows: TGTGCCAGTAGTGGGGGAACCGGGACAGAGCTTTGGCCCCAGCATTTT.

The chain couples TRBV10-3 to TRBJ1-5, with a possible D match to TRBD1 (6 bases). Germline V lookup: CDR1 ENHRY, CDR2 SYGVKD. The length of the CDR3 is 13 residues. Trimming took off 9 bases at V and 0 bases at J, with 9 bases between the two ends. In DNA, the CDR3 is TGTGCCATACAGGGTGATAGCAATCAGCCCCAGCATTTT. Translating it yields CAIQGDSNQPQHF.